A single sample is the source of the 17 T cell receptor beta chains below, sequenced in a study of Ad26.COV2.S vaccination and SARS-CoV-2 variants. TCRdb's table, derived via immunoSEQ multiplex PCR, lists solely in-frame clones and lacks some. The sample yields roughly 500,000 clones, around 85% seen once. Treatment: around 19 received Ad26.COV2.S at low or high dose, single or two shots; about 5 received placebo; per-sample allocation not given. Sampling occurred on day 63 after the first vaccine or placebo injection. The starting material was peripheral blood, obtained in a trial of Ad26.COV2.S vaccine versus placebo. These receptors were taken from a person between 18 and 59 years old who received the Ad26.COV2.S COVID-19 vaccine or a placebo.

DNA of the CDR3: TGCGCCAGCAGCTTGGTAGTAGCGGGAGGATTAGAGCAGTACTTC. Its translation: CASSLVVAGGLEQYF. The V and J genes are TRBV5-1 and TRBJ2-7, with 10 bases matching TRBD2. With 0 bases clipped from V and 7 bases from J, the junction kept 7 bases outside the gene matches. The CDR3 is 15 amino acids. Germline CDR1 and CDR2: SGHRS and YFSETQ.

The V and J genes are TRBV19 and TRBJ2-7; TRBD2 matches at 10 bases. The V gene's germline CDR1 is LNHDA and CDR2 SQIVND (reference sequence). Trimming took 6 bases from V and 4 from J; bases not matched to a gene: 6. CDR3 length: 14 residues. The CDR3: CASRAGGPSYEQYF. DNA of the CDR3: TGTGCCAGTAGAGCGGGAGGGCCCTCTTACGAGCAGTACTTC.

The V and J genes are TRBV7-2 and TRBJ1-5, with a weak D call TRBD1 (6 bases). V shed 6 bases and J shed 0 bases, with 15 bases lying between them. From germline, CDR1 is SGHTA and CDR2 FQGNSA. This CDR3 has 16 amino acids. The CDR3 DNA reads TGTGCCAGCAGTTGGGACACCTCGTATAGCAATCAGCCCCAGCATTTT. This translates into CASSWDTSYSNQPQHF.

This clone has ten or more counts. The DNA for the CDR3 is TGTGCCAGCAGCCCCGACACCTTACTTAATGAAAAACTGTTTTTT. Encoded protein: CASSPDTLLNEKLFF. The rearrangement joins TRBV7-2 to TRBJ1-4; D call uncertain. Germline V gene sequence: CDR1 SGHTA, CDR2 FQGNSA. The CDR3 spans 15 residues. Trimming stripped 5 bases from V and 4 bases from J, with 14 bases between.

The V and J genes are TRBV9 and TRBJ2-2; D gene unclear. The V gene's germline CDR1 is SGDLS and CDR2 YYNGEE. Trimming left V 0 bases short and J 6 bases short, with 12 bases between. The CDR3 totals 15 residues. The CDR3, as DNA: TGTGCCAGCAGCGTAGAAAGCAGGTGGTCCGGGGAGCTGTTTTTT. Translated: CASSVESRWSGELFF.

This clone appeared once. This rearrangement joins TRBV6-1 to TRBJ1-4, with TRBD1 matching 8 bases. Germline V gene lookup returns CDR1 MNHNS and CDR2 SASEGT. The CDR3 runs 14 residues. With 3 bases clipped from V and 3 bases from J, the junction kept 0 bases outside the gene matches. The DNA of the CDR3 is TGTGCCAGCAGTGAGGGACAGGCTAATGAAAAACTGTTTTTT. Its protein product is CASSEGQANEKLFF.

The chain carries TRBV15 and TRBJ1-6; D remains unclear. The CDR3 sequence is 15 residues long. Deletions cut 0 bases from V and 5 bases from J, with 8 bases between. The germline V gene encodes CDR1 LNHNV and CDR2 YYDKDF (reference sequence). The CDR3 sequence: CATSRDPTNNSPLHF. CDR3 DNA: TGTGCCACCAGCAGAGACCCCACCAATAATTCACCCCTCCACTTT.

This chain links TRBV5-1 with TRBJ2-7; 9 nucleotides agree with TRBD1. In germline, CDR1 is SGHRS, CDR2 YFSETQ. CDR3 size: 14 residues. Trimming took 2 bases from V and 6 from J; bases not matched to a gene: 6. CDR3 region: CASSLQGASGEQYF. The CDR3 DNA reads as TGCGCCAGCAGCTTACAGGGGGCATCAGGCGAGCAGTACTTC. Complete variable domain (other parts from reference TRBV5-1 and TRBJ2-7): KAGVTQTPRYLIKTRGQQVTLSCSPISGHRSVSWYQQTPGQGLQFLFEYFSETQRNKGNFPGRFSGRQFSNSRSEMNVSTLELGDSALYLCASSLQGASGEQYFGPGTRLTVT.

In regard to this clone: Additional DNA sequences in this sample encode the identical CDR3. V usage is TRBV7-2 and J usage is TRBJ1-1; a weak D match, TRBD1 (6 bases). CDR3 length: 14 amino acids. Between the trimmed V and J ends, which lost 2 bases and 1 base, there was a span of 8 bases. Germline assignment: CDR1 SGHTA and CDR2 FQGNSA. For the CDR3, the DNA is TGTGCCAGCAGCTTACAGGGGCGGAACACTGAAGCTTTCTTT. This gives the protein CASSLQGRNTEAFF.

This clone was counted a single time. The chain uses TRBV7-9 and TRBJ1-2; a possible D gene is TRBD1 (6 bases). V was shortened by 8 bases and J by 5 bases, with 18 bases between the two germline ends. Germline CDR1 is SEHNR and CDR2 is FQNEAQ (reference sequence). The CDR3 sequence is 14 residues long. The CDR3 nucleotides read TGTGCCAGCGTCCCCTCACAGGGCCTTTATGGCTACACCTTC. Translated, it gives CASVPSQGLYGYTF.

Remarks on this clone: Within the sample, other DNA sequences also encode this same CDR3. The chain couples TRBV5-1 to TRBJ2-7, with D hard to call. The CDR3 has 14 residues. Deletions cut 1 base from V and 0 bases from J, with 8 bases between. CDR1 and CDR2 (germline): SGHRS, YFSETQ. The CDR3 is CASSLSGSSYEQYF. In DNA, the CDR3 is TGCGCCAGCAGCTTGTCGGGCAGCTCCTACGAGCAGTACTTC.

The chain joins TRBV10-3 to TRBJ2-2; 8 nucleotides align to TRBD1. The V gene end was trimmed by 6 bases and the J gene end by 1 base; junction bases not matched to a gene: 7. The CDR3 loop spans 16 amino acids. Per germline, CDR1 ENHRY and CDR2 SYGVKD. CDR3: CAISPSGTGNTGELFF. The CDR3 DNA reads as TGTGCCATCAGCCCATCTGGGACAGGGAACACCGGGGAGCTGTTTTTT.

CDR3 region: CASSELATGTDTQYF. The CDR3 region has the DNA TGTGCCAGCAGTGAACTAGCTACGGGCACAGATACGCAGTATTTT. The chain has TRBV27 and TRBJ2-3; possible D gene TRBD2, 6 bases. The germline V and J ends were trimmed by 5 bases and 1 base, with 13 bases remaining between them. The CDR3 is made up of 15 amino acids. Germline loops: CDR1 MNHEY, CDR2 SMNVEV (reference sequence).

The V and J genes are TRBV19 and TRBJ1-5; D remains unclear. CDR3 length: 14 amino acids. V lost 6 bases and J 9 bases, leaving 18 bases between the germline ends. From germline, CDR1 is LNHDA and CDR2 SQIVND (reference sequence). The CDR3 loop reads CASSPEVVSGPQHF. CDR3 DNA: TGTGCCAGTAGCCCAGAGGTGGTTTCTGGGCCCCAGCATTTT.

The chain links TRBV6-5 to TRBJ1-6; the D gene is possibly TRBD1 (6 bases). Trimming shortened V by 5 bases and J by 7 bases, and 15 bases separated the two germline ends. The CDR3 contains 15 residues. Germline CDR1 MNHEY, CDR2 SVGAGI. The CDR3 region is CASSRPRGTNSPLHF. The CDR3 DNA follows: TGTGCCAGCAGTCGCCCCCGGGGGACAAATTCACCCCTCCACTTT.

This CDR3 reads CASSLGGKTQYF. DNA for the CDR3: TGTGCCAGCAGCTTGGGGGGGAAGACCCAGTACTTC. This chain joins TRBV5-5 and TRBJ2-5; D could derive from TRBD1 or TRBD2 (5 bases each). From germline, CDR1 is SGHKS and CDR2 YYEKEE (reference sequence). V was pared by 0 bases and J by 6 bases, with 6 bases between. CDR3 length: 12 residues.

This chain's CDR3 is CASSLAGTGGNQPQHF. The DNA for the CDR3 is TGTGCCAGCAGCTTAGCTGGGACAGGGGGGAATCAGCCCCAGCATTTT. The chain carries TRBV7-2 and TRBJ1-5; TRBD1 agrees at 11 bases. V dropped 0 bases and J dropped 4; count of bases not matched to a gene: 2. The length of the CDR3 is 16 residues. From germline, CDR1 is SGHTA and CDR2 FQGNSA.